This TCR beta chain was documented in a study of T cell repertoires in cytomegalovirus infection. Across the study: Matching HLA type and CMV infection were both indicated by public TCR beta signatures.

Each CDR3 protein gets one entry after TCRdb re-called the reads with MiXCR. The repertoire includes about 180,000 distinct CDR3 sequences, 15% to 20% of them detected once, and less than 25% sits in the top ten. Study-wide points: Summed frequency of public TCR beta families distinguished CMV carriers with the relevant HLA. The ex vivo response showed dominance by HLA-C-restricted CMV-specific TCR beta clonotypes.

Note on this clonotype: Its antigen is still unknown.

This CDR3 is 16 amino acids long. Germline CDR1 reads LNHDA; CDR2 reads SQIVND (reference sequence). V dropped 1 base and J dropped 0 bases, with 10 bases sitting between them. The chain uses TRBV19 and TRBJ2-1; D is perhaps TRBD2 (5 bases). The sequence derives from a human donor in good health (CMV status not recorded). Some clones in this sample may be carry-over from other donors' samples. Specimen: CD8+ T cells from PBMCs. CDR3 sequence (DNA): TGTGCCAGTAGTATAGGAAGGAGGAGCTCCTACAATGAGCAGTTCTTC. It yields the protein CASSIGRRSSYNEQFF.